These 23 T cell receptor beta chains share one sample of origin, sequenced in a study of blood T cell repertoires in COVID-19. The data were produced by immunoSEQ multiplex PCR, yet TCRdb's version contains in-frame clones alone and is incomplete. The sample contains over 250,000 clones, about three quarters of which appear only once. Source material: peripheral blood. The receptors derive from a woman older than 75 with acute or convalescent COVID-19.

This clone was counted ten times or more. The gene calls are TRBV10-3 and TRBJ2-1; TRBD1 matches at 8 bases. Per the germline V gene, CDR1 is ENHRY and CDR2 is SYGVKD. V was clipped by 6 bases and J by 3 bases; unmatched bases: 4. CDR3 size: 14 residues. CDR3 sequence reads: CAIRRQGNYNEQFF. CDR3 DNA sequence: TGTGCCATCAGGAGACAGGGGAACTACAATGAGCAGTTCTTC.

This rearrangement joins TRBV6-5 to TRBJ2-1, with 8 bases aligning to TRBD1. Germline trimming cut 10 bases from V and 10 bases from J; bases unmatched to any gene: 18. Germline V gene lookup returns CDR1 MNHEY and CDR2 SVGAGI. This CDR3 region has 15 residues. CDR3 DNA sequence: TGTGCCACCTTAAAGGTTAGGACAGGGTCGGCCGAGCAGTTCTTC. Protein: CATLKVRTGSAEQFF.

This clone was recorded many times. The chain combines TRBV5-4 with TRBJ1-2; 7 bases map to TRBD1. The germline gives CDR1 SGHNT, CDR2 YYREEE (reference sequence). The CDR3 is 16 residues long. Losses at the gene ends were 4 bases for V and 1 base for J; bases not matched to a gene: 10. CDR3 residues: CASSINTGADNYGYTF. In DNA form, the CDR3 reads TGTGCCAGCAGCATCAATACAGGGGCCGATAACTATGGCTACACCTTC.

Concerning this clone itself: Germline is not matched at one junction end, which may reflect a read error. This chain links TRBV7-2 with TRBJ1-2; D ambiguous. There are 14 residues in the CDR3. Looked up from germline, CDR1 is SGHTA and CDR2 is FQGNSA. The CDR3 loop reads CASSLGAPKYGYTF. CDR3 bases: TGTGCCAGCAGCTTAGGTGCCCCTAAGTATGGCTACACCTTC.

This sequence joins TRBV25-1 and TRBJ1-5; D uncertain. This CDR3 is built from 13 residues. Germline assignment: CDR1 MGHDK and CDR2 SYGVNS. V lost 3 bases and J 9 bases, leaving 12 bases between the germline ends. The CDR3 sequence: CASSDSWGGPQHF. The CDR3 nucleotides are TGTGCCAGCAGTGATAGTTGGGGAGGGCCCCAGCATTTT.

The chain has TRBV4-1 and TRBJ2-1, with 9 bases identical to TRBD2. The J segment lost 6 bases and the V segment lost 0 bases, leaving 9 bases of the junction unmatched. Germline CDR1 reads MGHRA; CDR2 reads YSYEKL. This CDR3 region has 17 residues. The CDR3 bases are TGCGCCAGCAGCCAAGAGTGGGGTAGCGGGAGACGCAATGAGCAGTTCTTC. Its translation: CASSQEWGSGRRNEQFF.

This chain joins TRBV2 and TRBJ1-4; D unresolved. Germline lookup yields CDR1 SNHLY and CDR2 FYNNEI. The germline V and J ends were trimmed by 7 bases and 2 bases, with 11 bases remaining between them. CDR3 size: 14 residues. The CDR3 DNA follows: TGTGCCAGCAAGGGAGACCGGACTAATGAAAAACTGTTTTTT. This translates into CASKGDRTNEKLFF. The complete variable domain, with remaining parts taken from reference TRBV2 and TRBJ1-4, reads EPEVTQTPSHQVTQMGQEVILRCVPISNHLYFYWYRQILGQKVEFLVSFYNNEISEKSEIFDDQFSVERPDGSNFTLKIRSTKLEDSAMYFCASKGDRTNEKLFFGSGTQLSVL.

CDR3 sequence (DNA): TGTGCCAGTTCAAGGACAGGGGTATTAGATACGCAGTATTTT. Translation gives CASSRTGVLDTQYF. The chain links TRBV19 to TRBJ2-3; 9 nucleotides agree with TRBD1. Germline V gene sequence: CDR1 LNHDA, CDR2 SQIVND (reference sequence). The CDR3 sequence is 14 residues long. J lost 5 bases, V lost 8 bases, and 8 bases had no gene match.

The chain recombines TRBV27 with TRBJ1-6, with D tentatively TRBD1 (5 bases). Germline CDR1 is MNHEY and CDR2 is SMNVEV (reference sequence). This CDR3 has 13 residues. V lost 2 bases to trimming and J lost 14 bases, with 13 bases between them. The CDR3 region has the DNA TGTGCCAGCAGTTTAGGGGCCGCCAGCTCCCTCCACTTT. Translation gives CASSLGAASSLHF.

The rearrangement joins TRBV5-5 to TRBJ2-5, with D tentatively TRBD1 (5 bases). Trimming left V 4 bases short and J 2 bases short, with 12 bases between. Germline CDR1 is SGHKS and CDR2 is YYEKEE (reference sequence). The CDR3 spans 14 residues. The CDR3 bases are TGTGCCAGCAGCCGTGGACAAGGGCAAGAGACCCAGTACTTC. Translated: CASSRGQGQETQYF. The full variable domain, in which reference TRBV5-5 and TRBJ2-5 provide the parts outside the CDR3, is DAGVTQSPTHLIKTRGQQVTLRCSPISGHKSVSWYQQVLGQGPQFIFQYYEKEERGRGNFPDRFSARQFPNYSSELNVNALLLGDSALYLCASSRGQGQETQYFGPGTRLLVL.

In this sample, this clone turned up once. The V gene is TRBV10-3, the J gene TRBJ1-6; perhaps TRBD1 as D (6 bases). CDR3 length equals 14 residues. Trimming left V 5 bases short and J 8 bases short, with 13 bases between. Germline lookup yields CDR1 ENHRY and CDR2 SYGVKD. CDR3 amino acids: CAISSRGEDSPLHF. For the CDR3, the DNA is TGTGCCATCAGTTCCAGGGGAGAGGATTCACCCCTCCACTTT.

The V and J genes are TRBV15 and TRBJ1-5; D gene uncertain. V was clipped by 3 bases and J by 4 bases, with 16 bases between them. This CDR3 is built from 16 residues. Germline V gene sequence: CDR1 LNHNV, CDR2 YYDKDF (reference sequence). The CDR3 here is CATSSDQVRRNQPQHF. The CDR3 DNA reads TGTGCCACCAGCAGTGATCAAGTTAGGAGGAATCAGCCCCAGCATTTT.

The chain uses TRBV2 and TRBJ1-5; TRBD1 is a possible D gene (6 bases). The CDR3 contains 14 residues. Per the germline V gene, CDR1 is SNHLY and CDR2 is FYNNEI. The V gene lost 5 bases and the J gene lost 3 bases, with 11 bases spanning the gap. The CDR3: CASSTGSLNQPQHF. Written as DNA, the CDR3 is TGTGCCAGCAGTACAGGGAGTCTCAATCAGCCCCAGCATTTT.

This rearrangement joins TRBV5-5 to TRBJ2-5; 8 nucleotides agree with TRBD2. The length of the CDR3 is 16 residues. In germline, CDR1 is SGHKS, CDR2 YYEKEE (reference sequence). J was trimmed by 2 bases and V by 3 bases; bases with no gene match: 9. Here the CDR3 reads CASSSLAVAIQETQYF. Written as DNA, the CDR3 is TGTGCCAGCAGCTCACTAGCGGTCGCGATACAAGAGACCCAGTACTTC.

Concerning this clone itself: Different DNA sequences within this sample yield the same CDR3. The CDR3 sequence is CASSSSRVWELFF. The CDR3 DNA reads TGTGCCAGCAGCTCCAGCAGGGTATGGGAGCTGTTTTTT. This rearrangement joins TRBV11-2 to TRBJ2-2; D possibly corresponds to TRBD1 (5 bases). V was shortened by 4 bases and J by 9 bases, with 12 bases between the two germline ends. This CDR3 contains 13 residues. Germline CDR1 is SGHAT and CDR2 is FQNNGV.

The CDR3 nucleotides read TGTGCCAGCAGCTTAGCGGCCTCCTATGGCTACACCTTC. Amino acid sequence: CASSLAASYGYTF. The rearrangement links TRBV7-9 to TRBJ1-2; D gene unclear. The CDR3 is made up of 13 amino acids. Trimming removed 0 bases from V and 4 bases from J, with 6 bases in between. Germline assignment: CDR1 SEHNR and CDR2 FQNEAQ (reference sequence).

This chain links TRBV6-2 or TRBV6-3 with TRBJ2-1; TRBD2 aligns across 13 bases. The CDR3 runs 15 residues. Trimming removed 6 bases from V and 4 bases from J; junction bases left unmatched: 3. Per the germline V gene, CDR1 is MNHEY and CDR2 is SVGEGT. Here the CDR3 DNA reads TGTGCCAGCAGCCGACTAGCGGGAGGTTACAATGAGCAGTTCTTC. Its translation is CASSRLAGGYNEQFF.

This clone was counted only a few times. The CDR3 spells CASSPKDSGTEAFF. The CDR3 DNA reads TGCGCCAGCAGCCCAAAGGACAGCGGAACTGAAGCTTTCTTT. This chain uses TRBV5-1 with TRBJ1-1, with D perhaps TRBD1 (6 bases). V lost 4 bases to trimming and J lost 5 bases, with 15 bases between them. The length of the CDR3 is 14 residues. CDR1 and CDR2 from the germline V gene are SGHRS and YFSETQ.

About this clone itself: Other DNA sequences of this sample code for an identical CDR3. This sequence joins TRBV6-5 and TRBJ1-1; the D is unclear. CDR1 and CDR2 from the germline V gene are MNHEY and SVGAGI. With 0 bases removed from V and 1 base from J, the gap between germline ends came to 6 bases. The CDR3 contains 14 residues. CDR3 in amino acids: CASSYSEGNTEAFF. The CDR3 DNA is TGTGCCAGCAGTTACTCAGAGGGGAACACTGAAGCTTTCTTT.

This chain's CDR3 is CASSWTGGTGGYEQYF. As DNA, the CDR3 is TGTGCCAGCAGCTGGACTGGGGGGACAGGGGGCTACGAGCAGTACTTC. The chain combines TRBV21-1 with TRBJ2-7; the D call in the table, TRBD1, was not verified against the DNA. TRBV21-1 is a documented pseudogene. The CDR3 spans 16 residues.

The chain employs TRBV27 and TRBJ2-2; TRBD1 agrees at 7 bases. The CDR3 is 15 residues long. V shed 5 bases, J shed 3 bases, and the junction held 6 bases outside the gene matches. The germline V gene has CDR1 MNHEY and CDR2 SMNVEV (reference sequence). This chain's CDR3 is CASSQGTADTGELFF. The CDR3 DNA sequence: TGTGCCAGCAGTCAAGGGACAGCCGACACCGGGGAGCTGTTTTTT.

This clone was recorded a few times. This chain uses TRBV10-3 with TRBJ2-7; 9 bases agree with TRBD2. V was clipped by 0 bases and J by 2 bases; unmatched bases: 5. Germline CDR1 and CDR2: ENHRY and SYGVKD. The CDR3 sequence is 16 residues long. CDR3: CAISESKAGGPYEQYF. CDR3 bases: TGTGCCATCAGTGAGTCGAAGGCGGGAGGGCCCTACGAGCAGTACTTC.

This chain joins TRBV19 and TRBJ2-3; D not certain. Germline V gene data show CDR1 as LNHDA and CDR2 as SQIVND (reference sequence). Trimming removed 6 bases from V and 3 bases from J, with 10 bases in between. The CDR3 length is 13 residues. The CDR3 bases are TGTGCCAGTAGCCCCGTTTTGACAGATACGCAGTATTTT. Protein product: CASSPVLTDTQYF.